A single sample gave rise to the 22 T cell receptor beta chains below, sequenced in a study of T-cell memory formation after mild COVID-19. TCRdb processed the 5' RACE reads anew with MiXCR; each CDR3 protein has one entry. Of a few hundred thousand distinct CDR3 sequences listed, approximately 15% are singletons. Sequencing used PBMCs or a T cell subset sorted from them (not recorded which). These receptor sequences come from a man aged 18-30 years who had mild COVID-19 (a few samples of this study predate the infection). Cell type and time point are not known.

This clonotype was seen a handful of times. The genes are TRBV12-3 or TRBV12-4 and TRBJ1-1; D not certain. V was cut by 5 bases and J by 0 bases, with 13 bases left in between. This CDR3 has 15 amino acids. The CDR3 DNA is TGTGCCAGCAGTCCCTCGGGGAGCATGAACACTGAAGCTTTCTTT. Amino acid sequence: CASSPSGSMNTEAFF.

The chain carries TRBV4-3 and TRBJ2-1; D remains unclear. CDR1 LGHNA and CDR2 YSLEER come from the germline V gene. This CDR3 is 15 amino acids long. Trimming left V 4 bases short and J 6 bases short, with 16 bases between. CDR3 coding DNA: TGCGCCAGCAGCCGACGGGTGGGGTATTCCAATGAGCAGTTCTTC. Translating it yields CASSRRVGYSNEQFF.

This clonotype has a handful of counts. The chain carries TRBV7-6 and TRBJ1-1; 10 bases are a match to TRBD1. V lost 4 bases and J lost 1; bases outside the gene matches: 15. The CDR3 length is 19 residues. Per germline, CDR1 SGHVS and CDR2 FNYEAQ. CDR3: CASSSVAHDRGRWNTEAFF. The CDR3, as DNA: TGTGCCAGCAGCTCAGTAGCTCACGACAGGGGGCGGTGGAACACTGAAGCTTTCTTT. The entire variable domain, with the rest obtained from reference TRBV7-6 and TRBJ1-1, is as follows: GAGVSQSPRYKVTKRGQDVALRCDPISGHVSLYWYRQALGQGPEFLTYFNYEAQQDKSGLPNDRFSAERPEGSISTLTIQRTEQRDSAMYRCASSSVAHDRGRWNTEAFFGQGTRLTVV.

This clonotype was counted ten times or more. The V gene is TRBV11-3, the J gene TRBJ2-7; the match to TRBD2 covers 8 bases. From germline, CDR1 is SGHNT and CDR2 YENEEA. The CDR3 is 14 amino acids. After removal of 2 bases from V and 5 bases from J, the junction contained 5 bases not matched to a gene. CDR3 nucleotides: TGTGCCAGCAGCTTAAGCGGGGGAAACGACGAGCAGTACTTC. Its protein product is CASSLSGGNDEQYF.

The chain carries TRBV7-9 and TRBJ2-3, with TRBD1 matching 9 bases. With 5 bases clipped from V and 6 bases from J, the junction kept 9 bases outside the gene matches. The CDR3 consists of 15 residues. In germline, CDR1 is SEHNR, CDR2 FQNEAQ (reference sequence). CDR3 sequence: CASSLNRGREDTQYF. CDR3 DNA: TGTGCCAGCAGCCTGAACAGGGGGCGAGAGGATACGCAGTATTTT. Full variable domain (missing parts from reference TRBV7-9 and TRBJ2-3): DTGVSQNPRHKITKRGQNVTFRCDPISEHNRLYWYRQTLGQGPEFLTYFQNEAQLEKSRLLSDRFSAERPKGSFSTLEIQRTEQGDSAMYLCASSLNRGREDTQYFGPGTRLTVL.

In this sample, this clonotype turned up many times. The CDR3 loop is CSARFPGDTQYF. The CDR3 region has the DNA TGCAGTGCTAGATTTCCCGGGGATACGCAGTATTTT. The chain links TRBV20-1 to TRBJ2-3, with unresolved D. From germline, CDR1 is DFQATT and CDR2 SNEGSKA (reference sequence). Trimming took off 2 bases at V and 6 bases at J, with 9 bases between the two ends. The CDR3 runs to 12 residues.

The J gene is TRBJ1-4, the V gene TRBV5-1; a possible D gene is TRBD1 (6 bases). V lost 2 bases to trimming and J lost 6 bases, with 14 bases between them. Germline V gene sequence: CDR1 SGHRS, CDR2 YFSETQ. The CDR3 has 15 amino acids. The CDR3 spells CASSFSGARDEKLFF. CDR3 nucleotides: TGCGCCAGCAGCTTTTCGGGGGCTCGTGATGAAAAACTGTTTTTT.

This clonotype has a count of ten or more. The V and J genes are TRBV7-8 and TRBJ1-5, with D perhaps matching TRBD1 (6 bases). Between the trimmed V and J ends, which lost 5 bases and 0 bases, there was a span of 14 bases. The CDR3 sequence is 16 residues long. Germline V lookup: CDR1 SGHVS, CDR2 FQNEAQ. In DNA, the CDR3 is TGTGCCAGCAGCGCGTACAGGGTACCTAGCAATCAGCCCCAGCATTTT. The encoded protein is CASSAYRVPSNQPQHF.

In DNA form, the CDR3 reads TGTGCCAGCAGCCGAGGGGGACAGGCCTATGGCTACACCTTC. As protein: CASSRGGQAYGYTF. V and J are TRBV7-2 and TRBJ1-2, with 8 positions matching TRBD1. The V and J ends lost 5 bases and 4 bases, in that order; junction bases with no gene match: 6. The CDR3 runs 14 residues. Germline V gene lookup returns CDR1 SGHTA and CDR2 FQGNSA.

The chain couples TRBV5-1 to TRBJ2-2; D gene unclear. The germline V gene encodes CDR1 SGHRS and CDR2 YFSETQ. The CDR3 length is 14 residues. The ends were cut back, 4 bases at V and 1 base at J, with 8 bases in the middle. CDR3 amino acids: CASSGNLNTGELFF. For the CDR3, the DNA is TGCGCCAGCAGCGGAAATTTGAACACCGGGGAGCTGTTTTTT.

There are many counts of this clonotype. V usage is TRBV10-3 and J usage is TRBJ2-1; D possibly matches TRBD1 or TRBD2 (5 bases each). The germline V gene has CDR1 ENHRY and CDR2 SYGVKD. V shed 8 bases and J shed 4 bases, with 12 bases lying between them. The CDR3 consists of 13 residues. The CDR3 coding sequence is TGTGCCATCCGGGACGGAGATTACAATGAGCAGTTCTTC. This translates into CAIRDGDYNEQFF.

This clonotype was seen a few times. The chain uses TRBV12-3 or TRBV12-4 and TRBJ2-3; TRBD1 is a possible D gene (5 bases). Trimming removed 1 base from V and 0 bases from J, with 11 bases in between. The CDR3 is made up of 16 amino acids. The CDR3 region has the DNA TGTGCCAGCAGTTTAGGAGAAGGGGTTAGCACAGATACGCAGTATTTT. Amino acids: CASSLGEGVSTDTQYF.

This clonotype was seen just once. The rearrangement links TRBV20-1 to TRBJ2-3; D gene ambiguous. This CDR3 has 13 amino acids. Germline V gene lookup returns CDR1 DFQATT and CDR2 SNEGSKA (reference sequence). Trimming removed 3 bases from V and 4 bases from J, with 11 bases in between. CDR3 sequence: CSARSPWADTQYF. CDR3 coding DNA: TGCAGTGCTAGGTCGCCGTGGGCAGATACGCAGTATTTT.

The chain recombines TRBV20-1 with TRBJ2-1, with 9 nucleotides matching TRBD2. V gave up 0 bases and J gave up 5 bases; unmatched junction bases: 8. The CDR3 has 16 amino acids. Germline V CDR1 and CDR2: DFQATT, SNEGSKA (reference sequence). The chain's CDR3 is CSARDPAAGGNNEQFF. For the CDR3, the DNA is TGCAGTGCTAGAGATCCCGCAGCGGGGGGAAACAATGAGCAGTTCTTC.

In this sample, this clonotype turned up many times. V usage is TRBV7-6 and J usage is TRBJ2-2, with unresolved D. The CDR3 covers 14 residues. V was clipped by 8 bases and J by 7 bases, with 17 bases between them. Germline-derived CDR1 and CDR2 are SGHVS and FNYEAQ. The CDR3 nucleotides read TGTGCCAGCGGAGAAATGGACCGTGACGGGGAGCTGTTTTTT. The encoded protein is CASGEMDRDGELFF.

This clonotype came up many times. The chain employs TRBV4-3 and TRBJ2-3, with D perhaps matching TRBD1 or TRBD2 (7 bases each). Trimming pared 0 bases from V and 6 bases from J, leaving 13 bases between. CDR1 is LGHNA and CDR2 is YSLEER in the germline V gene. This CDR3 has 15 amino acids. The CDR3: CASSQDYRGGDTQYF. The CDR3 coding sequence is TGCGCCAGCAGCCAAGATTACAGGGGAGGGGATACGCAGTATTTT.

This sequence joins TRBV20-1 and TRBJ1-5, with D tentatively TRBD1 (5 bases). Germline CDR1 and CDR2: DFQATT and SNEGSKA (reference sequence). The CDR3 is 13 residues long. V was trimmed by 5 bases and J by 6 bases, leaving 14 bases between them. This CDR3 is CSAFQGRGQPQHF. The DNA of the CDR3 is TGCAGTGCTTTCCAGGGAAGGGGTCAGCCCCAGCATTTT.

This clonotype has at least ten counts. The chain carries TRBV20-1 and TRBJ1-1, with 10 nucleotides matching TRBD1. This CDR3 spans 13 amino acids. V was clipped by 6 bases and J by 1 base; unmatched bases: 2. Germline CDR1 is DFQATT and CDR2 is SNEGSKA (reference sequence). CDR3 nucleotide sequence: TGCAGTGCCCGGGACAGGGGGAACACTGAAGCTTTCTTT. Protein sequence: CSARDRGNTEAFF.

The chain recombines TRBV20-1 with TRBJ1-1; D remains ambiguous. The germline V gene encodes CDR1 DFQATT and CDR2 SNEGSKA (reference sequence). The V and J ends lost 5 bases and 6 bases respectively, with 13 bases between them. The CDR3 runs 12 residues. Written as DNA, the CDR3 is TGCAGTGCTGGGGAAGAGTTATCTGAAGCTTTCTTT. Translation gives CSAGEELSEAFF.

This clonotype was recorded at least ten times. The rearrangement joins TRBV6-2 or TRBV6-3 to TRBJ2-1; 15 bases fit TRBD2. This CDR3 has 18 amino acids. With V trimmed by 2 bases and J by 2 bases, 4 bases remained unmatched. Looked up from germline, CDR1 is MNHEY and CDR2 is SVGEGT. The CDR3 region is CASSYPGLAGGPYNEQFF. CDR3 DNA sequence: TGTGCCAGCAGTTACCCCGGACTAGCGGGGGGGCCCTACAATGAGCAGTTCTTC.

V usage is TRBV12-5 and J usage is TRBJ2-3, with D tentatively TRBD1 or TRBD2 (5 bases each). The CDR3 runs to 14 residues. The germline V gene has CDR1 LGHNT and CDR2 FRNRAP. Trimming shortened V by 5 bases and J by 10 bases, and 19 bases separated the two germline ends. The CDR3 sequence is CASGLGTAAEPQYF. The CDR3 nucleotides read TGTGCTAGTGGTCTAGGGACCGCGGCCGAGCCGCAGTATTTT.

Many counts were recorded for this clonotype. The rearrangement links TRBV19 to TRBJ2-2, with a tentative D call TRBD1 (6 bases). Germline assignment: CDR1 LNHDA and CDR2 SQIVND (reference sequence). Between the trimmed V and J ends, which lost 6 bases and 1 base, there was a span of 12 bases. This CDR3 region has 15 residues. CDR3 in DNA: TGTGCCAGTAGCACCGGGACACAGAACACCGGGGAGCTGTTTTTT. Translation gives CASSTGTQNTGELFF.